The 17 T cell receptor beta chains listed next were all sequenced from one sample in a study of CD8 T cells in ankylosing spondylitis. TCRdb re-derived calls from the 5' RACE reads in MiXCR, one entry per CDR3 protein. The table has about 220,000 distinct CDR3 sequences, roughly a tenth seen once; the top ten hold under 25%. Sequenced input: blood, either unsorted or a sorted T cell fraction (not recorded which). The source is a male donor with ankylosing spondylitis or in good health (not recorded which).

This clonotype has a count of ten or more. The J gene is TRBJ2-2, the V gene TRBV4-2; D unclear. CDR3 size: 13 residues. CDR1 and CDR2 (germline): LGHNA, YNFKEQ. V was shortened by 0 bases and J by 7 bases, with 6 bases between the two germline ends. Here the CDR3 reads CASSQDPGGELFF. The CDR3, as DNA: TGTGCCAGCAGCCAAGACCCGGGCGGGGAGCTGTTTTTT.

This clonotype was observed a handful of times. The V gene is TRBV3-1, the J gene TRBJ1-1; D call uncertain. V was clipped by 2 bases and J by 4 bases, with 5 bases between them. CDR3 length: 12 residues. Germline loops: CDR1 LGHDT, CDR2 YNNKEL (reference sequence). CDR3 nucleotide sequence: TGTGCCAGCAGCCAATCCACCACTGAAGCTTTCTTT. This gives the protein CASSQSTTEAFF.

The chain uses TRBV3-1 and TRBJ1-6; D gene uncertain. This CDR3 is 15 amino acids long. Germline CDR1 reads LGHDT; CDR2 reads YNNKEL (reference sequence). V gave up 1 base and J gave up 13 bases, with 17 bases separating them. The CDR3: CASSQGAGGEYPLHF. The CDR3 DNA sequence: TGTGCCAGCAGCCAAGGGGCAGGTGGAGAGTATCCCCTCCACTTT.

This clonotype was picked up many times. CDR3 coding DNA: TGTGCCAGCAGCTTATCAGGGGCTCAGAACACTGAAGCTTTCTTT. This sequence encodes CASSLSGAQNTEAFF. V usage is TRBV7-3 and J usage is TRBJ1-1; the D gene is possibly TRBD1 (6 bases). The CDR3 runs 15 residues. Germline CDR1 and CDR2: SGHTA and FQGTGA. V lost 2 bases and J lost 1, with 11 bases in between.

This clonotype appeared many times. The CDR3 nucleotides read TGTGCCAGCAGCTTCCAGGGCTACGAGCAGTACTTC. It is translated as CASSFQGYEQYF. The V and J genes are TRBV7-9 and TRBJ2-7; tentatively, D is TRBD1 (5 bases). The CDR3 consists of 12 residues. Trimming removed 3 bases from V and 3 bases from J, with 6 bases in between. Per the germline V gene, CDR1 is SEHNR and CDR2 is FQNEAQ (reference sequence).

This clonotype occurred many times. The J gene is TRBJ1-1, the V gene TRBV27, with 7 bases identical to TRBD1. V lost 0 bases to trimming and J lost 1 base; unmatched junction nucleotides: 5. CDR3 size: 16 residues. The germline V gene has CDR1 MNHEY and CDR2 SMNVEV (reference sequence). The CDR3 nucleotides are TGTGCCAGCAGTTTATCTGCCCAGGGGGGGAACACTGAAGCTTTCTTT. Residues: CASSLSAQGGNTEAFF.

This clonotype was seen repeatedly, ten times or more. The J gene is TRBJ2-5, the V gene TRBV2; TRBD2 is a possible D gene (6 bases). Germline loops: CDR1 SNHLY, CDR2 FYNNEI. This CDR3 is 13 amino acids long. V was trimmed by 11 bases and J by 3 bases, leaving 16 bases between them. The CDR3 loop is CAFTLAGKETQYF. The CDR3 DNA reads TGTGCCTTTACCCTCGCGGGAAAAGAGACCCAGTACTTC.

CDR3 loop: CASSHQRTGPNEQFF. The CDR3 DNA follows: TGTGCCAGCAGCCACCAACGGACAGGGCCCAATGAGCAGTTCTTC. The J gene is TRBJ2-1, the V gene TRBV7-3; 8 positions agree with TRBD1. Germline lookup yields CDR1 SGHTA and CDR2 FQGTGA. Trimming at V came to 5 bases and at J to 6 bases, leaving 9 bases not matched to a gene. The CDR3 has 15 amino acids.

This clonotype has a count of ten or more. V gene TRBV28 combines with J gene TRBJ1-2; 9 positions match TRBD1. The CDR3 spans 16 residues. Germline assignment: CDR1 MDHEN and CDR2 SYDVKM. Trimming took 6 bases from V and 1 from J; bases not matched to a gene: 9. The CDR3 DNA reads TGTGCCAGCAGAAATAGCGGGACAGGGCATAACTATGGCTACACCTTC. Translating it yields CASRNSGTGHNYGYTF.

This chain connects TRBV20-1 to TRBJ1-1; 8 bases are a match to TRBD1. CDR1 and CDR2 from the germline V gene are DFQATT and SNEGSKA (reference sequence). With 5 bases clipped from V and 3 bases from J, the junction kept 2 bases outside the gene matches. The CDR3 has 12 amino acids. DNA for the CDR3: TGCAGTGCTTGGACAGGGCACACTGAAGCTTTCTTT. Translated, it gives CSAWTGHTEAFF.

This clonotype was counted a few times. The rearrangement joins TRBV15 to TRBJ2-3, with 8 bases identical to TRBD2. The CDR3 extends over 16 amino acids. Germline assignment: CDR1 LNHNV and CDR2 YYDKDF (reference sequence). The V segment lost 1 base and the J segment 4 bases; nucleotides outside the gene matches: 7. The CDR3, as DNA: TGTGCCACCAGCAGAGTTGCTAGCGGGTCCGCAGATACGCAGTATTTT. Translation gives CATSRVASGSADTQYF.

V usage is TRBV2 and J usage is TRBJ2-5; D remains unclear. Between the trimmed V and J ends, which lost 5 bases and 2 bases, there was a span of 9 bases. CDR1 and CDR2 from the germline V gene are SNHLY and FYNNEI. There are 13 residues in the CDR3. The CDR3 nucleotides read TGTGCCAGCAGTCGGGCCCTACAAGAGACCCAGTACTTC. Residues: CASSRALQETQYF.

This clonotype showed up many times. The J gene is TRBJ2-5, the V gene TRBV5-1; a weak D match, TRBD2 (7 bases). Deletions cut 4 bases from V and 5 bases from J, with 12 bases between. There are 13 residues in the CDR3. Germline V gives CDR1 SGHRS, CDR2 YFSETQ. The CDR3 DNA is TGCGCCAGCAGCAAGGGGGGGATGGAGACCCAGTACTTC. Its translation is CASSKGGMETQYF.

In its sample, this clonotype was seen many times. The gene calls are TRBV2 and TRBJ1-1; TRBD1 agrees at 7 bases. After removal of 6 bases from V and 6 bases from J, the junction contained 10 bases not matched to a gene. The germline V gene has CDR1 SNHLY and CDR2 FYNNEI. The CDR3 loop spans 14 amino acids. CDR3 nucleotide sequence: TGTGCCAGCAGCGAATTCAGGGGGTCCGCTGAAGCTTTCTTT. This translates into CASSEFRGSAEAFF.

This clonotype was observed at least ten times. The chain joins TRBV4-1 to TRBJ2-7; D might be TRBD1 (6 bases). Germline V gene sequence: CDR1 MGHRA, CDR2 YSYEKL. V gave up 0 bases and J gave up 3 bases, with 21 bases separating them. The CDR3 sequence is 18 residues long. In DNA, the CDR3 is TGCGCCAGCAGCCAAGAGTCGCTGTCAGGGGCGAACTTCTACGAGCAGTACTTC. Protein product: CASSQESLSGANFYEQYF.

This clonotype was detected a few times. This sequence joins TRBV4-1 and TRBJ1-3; 8 bases match TRBD1. The germline V gene encodes CDR1 MGHRA and CDR2 YSYEKL. The CDR3 covers 21 residues. Losses at the gene ends were 0 bases for V and 0 bases for J; bases not matched to a gene: 16. CDR3 protein: CASSQERWRTGPSLSGNTIYF. The CDR3 DNA is TGCGCCAGCAGCCAAGAGAGATGGAGGACAGGGCCCTCTCTCTCTGGAAACACCATATATTTT.

The rearrangement links TRBV7-2 to TRBJ1-5; D is perhaps TRBD1 (5 bases). V lost 5 bases to trimming and J lost 7 bases, with 12 bases between them. CDR1 and CDR2 (germline): SGHTA, FQGNSA. CDR3 length equals 13 residues. The CDR3 coding sequence is TGTGCCAGCAGCCCGCAGGGAAGCCAGCCCCAGCATTTT. Translation: CASSPQGSQPQHF.